This record concerns one T cell receptor beta chain sequence. Its antigen remains unidentified. The sample originates from a study of cytomegalovirus exposure and HLA in healthy donors. Overall study findings and caveats: A cluster of highly shared sequence variants was likely a sequencing artifact.

Trimming cost V 2 bases and J 7 bases; bases outside gene matches: 9. Germline-derived CDR1 and CDR2 are SGHAT and FQNNGV. This CDR3 is built from 17 residues. The PCR made use of 60 Vbeta and 13 Jbeta primers. Method: immunoSEQ multiplex PCR; TCRdb's copy keeps in-frame clones and lacks some. The sample gives around 130,000 clones, 75% to 90% of which show up once; about 7% is in the top ten. The sequence came from a woman in her 30s in good health and CMV-seropositive. The V and J genes are TRBV11-2 and TRBJ2-7; TRBD2 agrees at 15 bases. The sequencing input was PBMCs. CDR3 sequence (DNA): TGTGCCAGCAGCTTAACCGGACTAGCGGGAGGGCCGGGGGAGCAGTACTTC. Residues: CASSLTGLAGGPGEQYF.